Presented here are 16 T cell receptor beta chains from one specimen sequenced in a study of human T cells and chemical hapten exposure. TCRdb independently ran MiXCR on the RACE reads; one entry per CDR3 protein. The table includes approximately 50,000 distinct CDR3 sequences, approximately 9.6% detected once. Specified time point: pre-sensitization, week 0. Treatment of the sample: therapeutic diphenylcyclopropenone sensitization with weekly scalp DPC. Sequencing started from total RNA isolated from unfractionated whole blood. The sample was whole blood, taken in connection with sensitization to the hapten diphenylcyclopropenone (DPC). These receptors were obtained from a woman in her twenties or thirties with alopecia areata. Some clones in this sample may be carry-over from other donors' samples.

This chain uses TRBV4-3 with TRBJ1-6; no clear D gene. V was trimmed by 0 bases and J by 7 bases, leaving 7 bases between them. The CDR3 runs 14 residues. Germline lookup yields CDR1 LGHNA and CDR2 YSLEER. The CDR3 is CASSQDFGNSPLHF. The CDR3 DNA reads TGCGCCAGCAGCCAAGATTTTGGAAATTCACCCCTCCACTTT.

This clonotype was seen more than once but under ten times. The gene calls are TRBV5-1 and TRBJ2-5, with 8 bases aligning to TRBD1. CDR3 length: 13 residues. Looked up from germline, CDR1 is SGHRS and CDR2 is YFSETQ. The junction had 2 bases not matched to a gene; V was cut back by 5 bases and J by 2 bases. The CDR3 loop reads CASRRTGQETQYF. CDR3 nucleotides: TGCGCCAGCAGAAGGACAGGGCAAGAGACCCAGTACTTC.

Many counts were recorded for this clonotype. The chain is built from TRBV29-1 and TRBJ1-1; D is unclear. This CDR3 has 11 residues. Germline values: CDR1 SQVTM, CDR2 ANQGSEA. Trimming removed 8 bases at V and 2 bases at J, with 9 bases between. CDR3 sequence (DNA): TGCAGCTGTTCCATAAACACTGAAGCTTTCTTT. Its translation: CSCSINTEAFF.

This clonotype was seen a handful of times. The genes are TRBV5-1 and TRBJ2-3, with no clear D. CDR1 is SGHRS and CDR2 is YFSETQ in the germline V gene. CDR3 length equals 14 residues. V lost 4 bases and J lost 0, with 9 bases in between. The CDR3 DNA sequence: TGCGCCAGCAGCGAGCCCCCTAGCACAGATACGCAGTATTTT. Residues: CASSEPPSTDTQYF.

This clonotype was observed a handful of times. The gene calls are TRBV27 and TRBJ2-4; possible D gene TRBD2, 5 bases. V lost 8 bases to trimming and J lost 3 bases, with 32 bases between them. CDR1 MNHEY and CDR2 SMNVEV come from the germline V gene (reference sequence). The CDR3 runs 20 residues. CDR3 protein: CASRLMGAPFPVRGKNIQYF. The CDR3 DNA follows: TGTGCCAGCCGCCTTATGGGCGCCCCTTTCCCAGTTCGGGGCAAAAACATTCAGTACTTC.

This clonotype was observed a few times. This chain uses TRBV28 with TRBJ2-3; maybe TRBD1 (7 bases). This CDR3 spans 15 amino acids. Germline V CDR1 and CDR2: MDHEN, SYDVKM. Deletions cut 2 bases from V and 2 bases from J, with 11 bases between. The CDR3 DNA reads TGTGCCAGCAGTTTAGCGGGACAGAACACAGATACGCAGTATTTT. Translating gives CASSLAGQNTDTQYF.

This clonotype was found many times. The chain combines TRBV2 with TRBJ2-5, with 10 bases that match TRBD2. The V gene end was trimmed by 7 bases and the J gene end by 5 bases; junction bases not matched to a gene: 10. CDR3 length: 15 residues. Germline CDR1 and CDR2: SNHLY and FYNNEI. The CDR3 nucleotides are TGTGCCAGCAATCCAGCGGGGGGGACAGAGGAGACCCAGTACTTC. Protein sequence: CASNPAGGTEETQYF.

The J gene is TRBJ2-5, the V gene TRBV29-1; D not resolved. Germline V lookup: CDR1 SQVTM, CDR2 ANQGSEA. V was clipped by 1 base and J by 2 bases, with 11 bases between them. This CDR3 comprises 14 residues. The CDR3, as DNA: TGCAGCGTTGAAGTGGCTCCGGCTCAAGAGACCCAGTACTTC. Protein: CSVEVAPAQETQYF. Full variable domain (remainder filled in from reference TRBV29-1 and TRBJ2-5): SAVISQKPSRDICQRGTSLTIQCQVDSQVTMMFWYRQQPGQSLTLIATANQGSEATYESGFVIDKFPISRPNLTFSTLTVSNMSPEDSSIYLCSVEVAPAQETQYFGPGTRLLVL.

As to this clonotype: Just one base apart from a much larger clone, this may be a read error. The rearrangement uses TRBV20-1 and TRBJ2-7; D gene ambiguous. The ends were cut back, 0 bases at V and 3 bases at J, with 6 bases in the middle. The CDR3 is 12 amino acids. Per the germline V gene, CDR1 is DFQATT and CDR2 is SNEGSKA (reference sequence). CDR3 amino acids: CSARDDGYEQYV. The CDR3 region has the DNA TGCAGTGCTAGAGATGACGGCTACGAGCAGTACGTC.

V usage is TRBV2 and J usage is TRBJ1-5, with a possible D match to TRBD1 (6 bases). CDR1 is SNHLY, CDR2 FYNNEI, per germline. With 2 bases removed from V and 3 bases from J, the gap between germline ends came to 11 bases. The CDR3 sequence is 15 residues long. The CDR3 nucleotides are TGTGCCAGCAGTGAACAGGGGTTTTACAATCAGCCCCAGCATTTT. Translation gives CASSEQGFYNQPQHF.

In this sample, this clonotype turned up many times. V is TRBV10-3 and J is TRBJ2-3; D is undetermined. This CDR3 is built from 17 residues. The V gene's germline CDR1 is ENHRY and CDR2 SYGVKD. Trimming removed 3 bases at V and 0 bases at J, with 16 bases between. The CDR3 DNA reads as TGTGCCATCAGTGACCCCGACGCCGGTTATAGCACAGATACGCAGTATTTT. Translation gives CAISDPDAGYSTDTQYF.

This clonotype showed up many times. The chain employs TRBV4-3 and TRBJ1-2, with TRBD1 identical over 7 bases. The junction had 9 bases not matched to a gene; V was cut back by 0 bases and J by 8 bases. CDR3 length: 15 residues. The germline V gene has CDR1 LGHNA and CDR2 YSLEER. In nucleotides, the CDR3 is TGCGCCAGCAGCCAAGATTTTGGGACAGTGAGCGGCTACACCTTC. Translating gives CASSQDFGTVSGYTF.

Here the CDR3 reads CASSTVQTGSGANVLTF. CDR3 nucleotide sequence: TGCGCCAGCAGCACAGTCCAGACAGGCTCTGGGGCCAACGTCCTGACTTTC. The genes are TRBV5-1 and TRBJ2-6, with D possibly TRBD1 on 6 matching bases. Deletions cut 4 bases from V and 0 bases from J, with 14 bases between. The CDR3 runs 17 residues. CDR1 is SGHRS and CDR2 is YFSETQ in the germline V gene.

The CDR3 region is CASSAGLGGEPEAFF. In nucleotides, the CDR3 is TGCGCCAGCAGTGCAGGGCTGGGGGGGGAGCCTGAAGCTTTCTTT. This rearrangement joins TRBV5-1 to TRBJ1-1, with D tentatively TRBD1 (5 bases). CDR1 SGHRS and CDR2 YFSETQ come from the germline V gene. This CDR3 region has 15 residues. Trimming removed 5 bases from V and 6 bases from J, with 20 bases in between.

This clonotype appeared a few times. The chain has TRBV2 and TRBJ2-1; maybe TRBD2 (6 bases). The CDR3 is made up of 16 amino acids. Germline V gives CDR1 SNHLY, CDR2 FYNNEI. The V end was cut by 4 bases, the J end by 2 bases, with 15 bases between. As DNA, the CDR3 is TGTGCCAGCAGTGTCTGGGGGGACGTCGCCTACAATGAGCAGTTCTTC. This encodes CASSVWGDVAYNEQFF.

This clonotype occurred a few times. The chain joins TRBV28 to TRBJ2-4; either TRBD1 or TRBD2 may supply D (5 bases each). Trimming took 6 bases from V and 1 from J, leaving 19 bases between them. Germline assignment: CDR1 MDHEN and CDR2 SYDVKM. The CDR3 has 17 amino acids. CDR3 bases: TGTGCCAGCAGGACCCTTGGCGGTGAGGGGGCCAAAAACATTCAGTACTTC. It encodes CASRTLGGEGAKNIQYF.